The 16 T cell receptor beta chains below all came from one sample that was sequenced in a study of blood T cell repertoires in COVID-19. Only in-frame clones appear in the TCRdb table, and some are missing; sequencing was by immunoSEQ multiplex PCR. This sample carries some 150,000 clones, 70% to 85% of them seen once, and the ten largest clones take about 6.8%. Sequencing was done on a sample of peripheral blood. Source of these receptors: a woman aged 50 to 60 in a cohort sampled during active or convalescent COVID-19.

The chain couples TRBV7-9 to TRBJ1-1, with D perhaps TRBD1 (5 bases). The V and J ends lost 5 bases and 4 bases respectively, with 14 bases between them. This CDR3 spans 14 amino acids. Germline CDR1 reads SEHNR; CDR2 reads FQNEAQ (reference sequence). CDR3 sequence: CASSQVGGFTEAFF. In DNA, the CDR3 is TGTGCCAGCAGCCAAGTCGGGGGTTTCACTGAAGCTTTCTTT.

This chain joins TRBV11-3 and TRBJ2-1; 10 bases map to TRBD1. Germline V gives CDR1 SGHNT, CDR2 YENEEA. This CDR3 spans 15 amino acids. The V gene end was trimmed by 4 bases and the J gene end by 4 bases; junction bases not matched to a gene: 4. CDR3 in DNA: TGTGCCAGCAGCTCCGGACAGGGGGGATACAATGAGCAGTTCTTC. It codes for CASSSGQGGYNEQFF.

This clone was seen only once. This sequence joins TRBV18 and TRBJ1-2; no clear D gene. V dropped 1 base and J dropped 0 bases, with 9 bases sitting between them. Germline CDR1 KGHSH, CDR2 LQKENI. CDR3 length: 15 residues. CDR3 nucleotides: TGTGCCAGCTCACCACGCGCTGACTCTAACTATGGCTACACCTTC. As protein: CASSPRADSNYGYTF.

In DNA form, the CDR3 reads TGCGCCAGCAGCTCGGAGGCGTTGGAGCAGTTCTTC. It is translated as CASSSEALEQFF. This chain connects TRBV5-1 to TRBJ2-1, with TRBD2 as a possible D gene (5 bases). The CDR3 contains 12 residues. Germline V lookup: CDR1 SGHRS, CDR2 YFSETQ. Trimming left V 3 bases short and J 10 bases short, with 11 bases between.

V gene TRBV4-2 combines with J gene TRBJ1-2; 7 nucleotides agree with TRBD1. Looked up from germline, CDR1 is LGHNA and CDR2 is YNFKEQ. The junction had 8 bases not matched to a gene; V was cut back by 0 bases and J by 4 bases. This CDR3 is 16 amino acids long. The CDR3 sequence: CASSQDLTGELYGYTF. In DNA form, the CDR3 reads TGTGCCAGCAGCCAAGATCTCACAGGGGAACTCTATGGCTACACCTTC.

This rearrangement joins TRBV2 to TRBJ2-5; no firm D call. Deletions cut 5 bases from V and 1 base from J, with 5 bases between. The CDR3 sequence is 12 residues long. CDR1 is SNHLY, CDR2 FYNNEI, per germline. The CDR3: CASSTTQETQYF. The CDR3 region has the DNA TGTGCCAGCAGTACTACCCAAGAGACCCAGTACTTC.

V usage is TRBV9 and J usage is TRBJ2-1, with TRBD2 identical over 7 bases. The length of the CDR3 is 15 residues. Germline V gene sequence: CDR1 SGDLS, CDR2 YYNGEE. Trimming removed 0 bases from V and 3 bases from J; junction bases left unmatched: 3. CDR3 DNA: TGTGCCAGCAGCGTAGCAGCGGGGAGCTACAATGAGCAGTTCTTC. Amino acids: CASSVAAGSYNEQFF. Combining the CDR3 with reference TRBV9 and TRBJ2-1 gives the whole variable domain DSGVTQTPKHLITATGQRVTLRCSPRSGDLSVYWYQQSLDQGLQFLIQYYNGEERAKGNILERFSAQQFPDLHSELNLSSLELGDSALYFCASSVAAGSYNEQFFGPGTRLTVL.

Judged by abundance, this clone is medium-sized. V usage is TRBV2 and J usage is TRBJ1-6; D may be TRBD1 (6 bases). The CDR3 spans 14 residues. V lost 4 bases to trimming and J lost 9 bases, with 13 bases between them. Germline CDR1 and CDR2: SNHLY and FYNNEI. CDR3 DNA sequence: TGTGCCAGCAGTGTGGGCAGGGGCGCTTCACCCCTCCACTTT. This encodes CASSVGRGASPLHF. The complete variable domain, with remaining parts taken from reference TRBV2 and TRBJ1-6, reads EPEVTQTPSHQVTQMGQEVILRCVPISNHLYFYWYRQILGQKVEFLVSFYNNEISEKSEIFDDQFSVERPDGSNFTLKIRSTKLEDSAMYFCASSVGRGASPLHFGNGTRLTVT.

The V call is TRBV2, the J call TRBJ1-2; TRBD1 is a possible D gene (5 bases). The CDR3 runs to 15 residues. Between the trimmed V and J ends, which lost 0 bases and 6 bases, there was a span of 14 bases. CDR1 is SNHLY, CDR2 FYNNEI, per germline. CDR3 in DNA: TGTGCCAGCAGTGAAGCAACGGGGGACGGGGATGGCTACACCTTC. Its protein product is CASSEATGDGDGYTF.

V gene TRBV14 combines with J gene TRBJ2-1; TRBD1 might be the D (6 bases). CDR3 length: 11 amino acids. Germline V gene sequence: CDR1 SGHDN, CDR2 FVKESK. The V and J ends lost 6 bases and 10 bases respectively, with 10 bases between them. CDR3 loop: CASSPGTEQFF. Here the CDR3 DNA reads TGTGCCAGCAGTCCCGGGACAGAGCAGTTCTTC.

The V call is TRBV27, the J call TRBJ2-3; D not resolved. V lost 7 bases to trimming and J lost 3 bases, with 14 bases between them. CDR3 length: 14 residues. Germline CDR1 and CDR2: MNHEY and SMNVEV (reference sequence). CDR3 protein: CASTPVGLTDTQYF. DNA for the CDR3: TGTGCCAGCACCCCCGTGGGCCTTACAGATACGCAGTATTTT.

The CDR3 here is CASSYGEEQFF. CDR3 sequence (DNA): TGTGCCAGCAGCTACGGGGAGGAGCAGTTCTTC. The rearrangement links TRBV13 to TRBJ2-1; D perhaps matches TRBD2 (5 bases). Germline V gives CDR1 PRHDT, CDR2 FYEKMQ (reference sequence). The CDR3 contains 11 residues. V was shortened by 4 bases and J by 10 bases, with 8 bases between the two germline ends.

The V and J genes are TRBV9 and TRBJ1-6; 7 nucleotides align to TRBD1. From germline, CDR1 is SGDLS and CDR2 YYNGEE. The CDR3 has 15 residues. Losses at the gene ends were 3 bases for V and 9 bases for J; bases not matched to a gene: 9. CDR3 nucleotide sequence: TGTGCCAGCAGCGGGGGCTCCAGGGGGACTTCACCCCTCCACTTT. This translates into CASSGGSRGTSPLHF.

This rearrangement joins TRBV5-1 to TRBJ1-4, with D uncertain. CDR1 and CDR2 (germline): SGHRS, YFSETQ. V lost 1 base and J lost 0, with 13 bases in between. CDR3 size: 17 residues. The CDR3 DNA sequence: TGCGCCAGCAGCTTGCGGGTCCAAACGACAACTAATGAAAAACTGTTTTTT. This codes for CASSLRVQTTTNEKLFF.

The J gene is TRBJ1-4, the V gene TRBV4-3, with 12 positions matching TRBD1. After removal of 3 bases from V and 9 bases from J, the junction contained 8 bases not matched to a gene. Germline V lookup: CDR1 LGHNA, CDR2 YSLEER. This CDR3 has 16 residues. In DNA form, the CDR3 reads TGCGCCAGCAGCCATGAGACCGGGACAGGGGGCAAAAAACTGTTTTTT. It is translated as CASSHETGTGGKKLFF.

This chain connects TRBV2 to TRBJ2-5; D may be TRBD1 (6 bases). The CDR3 is 14 residues long. The germline CDR1 and CDR2 sequences are SNHLY and FYNNEI. V was trimmed by 5 bases and J by 2 bases, leaving 12 bases between them. CDR3 DNA: TGTGCCAGCAGTCGGGGACACAATCAAGAGACCCAGTACTTC. The encoded protein is CASSRGHNQETQYF.